What follows describes a single T cell receptor beta chain. The sample originates from a study of shared clonotypes between healthy human individuals. The table came from immunoSEQ multiplex PCR; TCRdb's copy has only in-frame clones and leaves some out. Of roughly 220,000 clones listed, 60% to 80% were seen once; the top ten hold around 10%. Sequenced: memory CD4+ T cells sorted from blood. Subset reported: CD45RA-negative fraction. The sequence was collected from a man in his thirties or forties in good health.

This CDR3 is CASSKQGYGYTF. Here the CDR3 DNA reads TGCGCCAGCAGCAAACAGGGCTATGGCTACACCTTC. This chain connects TRBV4-3 to TRBJ1-2; TRBD1 might be the D (6 bases). Germline V gene data show CDR1 as LGHNA and CDR2 as YSLEER. Trimming shortened V by 5 bases and J by 4 bases, and 8 bases separated the two germline ends. This CDR3 region has 12 residues.